Here is one TCR beta chain with its context. With random hexamers, roughly 0.5 to 1 ug RNA was reverse transcribed. With immunoSEQ multiplex PCR, TCR beta CDR3 was amplified across 54 Vbeta and 13 Jbeta. TCRdb used MiXCR to reprocess the immunoSEQ multiplex PCR reads, holding one entry per CDR3 protein. The repertoire has approximately 87,000 distinct CDR3 sequences, around 96% of them found once; the top ten carry about 0.41%. This entry is derived from a study of CD8 T cells in Susac syndrome. This CDR3 has 16 residues. Germline-derived CDR1 and CDR2 are SGDLS and YYNGEE. The ends were cut back, 2 bases at V and 1 base at J, with 14 bases in the middle.

Sequencing was done on a sample of CD8+ T cells from PBMCs. The receptor was derived from a human donor with Susac syndrome. The rearrangement links TRBV9 to TRBJ2-3; a weak D match, TRBD1 (6 bases). CDR3 loop: CASSVTRHRGTDTQYF. Here the CDR3 DNA reads TGTGCCAGCAGCGTGACGAGACACAGGGGCACAGATACGCAGTATTTT.